A selection of T cell receptor beta chains follows, all from one sample in a study of shared clonotypes between healthy human individuals. Measured with immunoSEQ multiplex PCR; TCRdb has only the in-frame clones, and not every one. The table shows roughly 2.2 million clones, with approximately 93% occurring only once. Sequenced material: naive CD4+ T cells from PBMCs. These receptors all stem from a man younger than 35 in good health. Some clones in this sample may be carry-over from other donors' samples. The CDR3 runs from the conserved cysteine through the conserved F or W. Each record gives: CDR3 protein, CDR3 DNA, clone size, J gene, D gene, V gene. A D gene is named only where the DNA matches it firmly. The size of a clone is reported for some rows only, either as once, few or many, or as a class for expanded clones.

CAISDPRKTGDSGNTIYF | TGTGCCATCAGTGACCCGAGAAAAACTGGGGATTCTGGAAACACCATATATTTT | - | TRBJ1-3 | - | TRBV10-3
CASSVIAGAETQYF | TGTGCCAGCAGCGTAATAGCGGGAGCTGAGACCCAGTACTTC | - | TRBJ2-5 | TRBD2 | TRBV9
CASSSSSTSREETQYF | TGTGCCAGCAGTTCTAGCTCGACTAGCCGCGAAGAGACCCAGTACTTC | - | TRBJ2-5 | TRBD2 | TRBV7-9
CASSRQGPDTQYF | TGTGCCAGCAGCCGGCAGGGCCCAGATACGCAGTATTTT | - | TRBJ2-3 | - | TRBV7-3
CATSRALAEKTQYF | TGTGCCACCAGCAGGGCCCTAGCGGAAAAGACCCAGTACTTC | - | TRBJ2-5 | TRBD2 | TRBV15
CASSRVPHNEKLFF | TGTGCCAGCAGCAGGGTCCCCCATAATGAAAAACTGTTTTTT | - | TRBJ1-4 | - | TRBV28
CASSSGGQLQEAFF | TGTGCCAGCAGCTCAGGAGGACAGCTCCAAGAAGCTTTCTTT | - | TRBJ1-1 | - | TRBV11-2
CASSQEPRGRSAGYTF | TGCGCCAGCAGTCAGGAACCCAGGGGGCGGTCAGCTGGCTACACCTTC | - | TRBJ1-2 | TRBD1 | TRBV23-1
CSVRTVSNQPQHF | TGCAGCGTAAGGACAGTTAGCAATCAGCCCCAGCATTTT | - | TRBJ1-5 | - | TRBV29-1
CAPRAGDGNTIYF | TGTGCCCCCCGGGCGGGGGATGGAAACACCATATATTTT | - | TRBJ1-3 | - | TRBV6-5
CASSLQGSEQFF | TGTGCCAGCAGCCTACAGGGTAGTGAGCAGTTCTTC | - | TRBJ2-1 | - | TRBV2
CASSLNMGTGELFF | TGCGCCAGCAGCCTCAATATGGGCACCGGGGAGCTGTTTTTT | - | TRBJ2-2 | - | TRBV5-1
CASTQGTYEQYF | TGTGCCAGCACCCAGGGGACCTACGAGCAGTACTTC | - | TRBJ2-7 | - | TRBV7-8
CASSVRGDTQYF | TGTGCCAGCAGTGTGAGGGGGGATACGCAGTATTTT | - | TRBJ2-3 | - | TRBV27
CASSIGGISTDTQYF | TGTGCCAGTAGTATTGGCGGGATTAGCACAGATACGCAGTATTTT | - | TRBJ2-3 | - | TRBV19
CASRGPVRHEQFF | TGTGCCAGCAGAGGACCAGTTCGTCACGAGCAGTTCTTC | once | TRBJ2-1 | - | TRBV6-1
CASSHGRGVGETQYF | TGCGCCAGCAGCCATGGCCGCGGGGTGGGGGAGACCCAGTACTTC | - | TRBJ2-5 | - | TRBV4-1
CAIALGDRSTYEQYF | TGTGCCATCGCTTTGGGGGACAGATCCACCTACGAGCAGTACTTC | - | TRBJ2-7 | TRBD1 | TRBV10-3
CASSLRQGPTEAFF | TGCGCCAGCAGCCTCCGACAGGGACCCACTGAAGCTTTCTTT | - | TRBJ1-1 | TRBD1 | TRBV5-1
CASSLVGRGATNEKLFF | TGTGCCAGCAGCTTAGTTGGCAGGGGAGCAACTAATGAAAAACTGTTTTTT | - | TRBJ1-4 | - | TRBV7-9
CAISETAPYEQYF | TGTGCCATCAGTGAGACCGCCCCGTACGAGCAGTACTTC | - | TRBJ2-7 | - | TRBV10-3
CASSLGMNTEAFF | TGTGCCAGCAGCTTAGGGATGAACACTGAAGCTTTCTTT | - | TRBJ1-1 | - | TRBV7-9
CASSRDTEYEQYF | TGTGCCAGCAGCCGGGACACGGAATACGAGCAGTACTTC | - | TRBJ2-7 | - | TRBV2
CASSVTGVNTEAFF | TGTGCCAGCAGCGTAACAGGGGTAAACACTGAAGCTTTCTTT | - | TRBJ1-1 | TRBD1 | TRBV9
CATSRDYPFSYEQYF | TGTGCCACCAGCAGAGATTACCCATTTTCCTACGAGCAGTACTTC | - | TRBJ2-7 | - | TRBV15
CASSLGTGAMNTEAFF | TGTGCCAGCAGCCTAGGGACAGGGGCTATGAACACTGAAGCTTTCTTT | once | TRBJ1-1 | TRBD1 | TRBV11-2
CASSGTGGPYNSPLHF | TGTGCCAGCAGTGGGACAGGGGGACCCTATAATTCACCCCTCCACTTT | once | TRBJ1-6 | TRBD1 | TRBV2
CAISEGGVNEKLFF | TGTGCCATCAGTGAGGGAGGGGTTAACGAAAAACTGTTTTTT | - | TRBJ1-4 | - | TRBV10-3
CASSPPDRGETQYF | TGCGCCAGCAGCCCACCCGACAGGGGAGAGACCCAGTACTTC | - | TRBJ2-5 | TRBD1 | TRBV4-1
CASSGGNQPQHF | TGTGCCAGCAGTGGCGGCAATCAGCCCCAGCATTTT | - | TRBJ1-5 | - | TRBV2
CASSLAAGGPGYNEQFF | TGCGCCAGCAGCTTGGCAGCGGGAGGGCCGGGTTACAATGAGCAGTTCTTC | - | TRBJ2-1 | TRBD2 | TRBV5-1
CASSGSGLPNEKLFF | TGCGCCAGCAGCGGATCAGGGTTACCTAATGAAAAACTGTTTTTT | - | TRBJ1-4 | - | TRBV5-1
CATGSGRSTEAFF | TGTGCCACAGGGTCAGGGCGGAGCACTGAAGCTTTCTTT | - | TRBJ1-1 | - | TRBV10-3
CASSTKTTDRNTEAFF | TGTGCCAGCAGCACTAAGACGACGGACCGGAACACTGAAGCTTTCTTT | once | TRBJ1-1 | - | TRBV21-1
CASSYGVTSETQYF | TGTGCCAGCAGCTACGGTGTGACCTCGGAGACCCAGTACTTC | - | TRBJ2-5 | - | TRBV9
CASSLDGAHVSGYTF | TGTGCCAGCAGCCTAGATGGGGCGCATGTATCTGGCTACACCTTC | once | TRBJ1-2 | - | TRBV7-2
CASRGPGADTQYF | TGTGCCAGCAGAGGTCCGGGAGCAGATACGCAGTATTTT | - | TRBJ2-3 | - | TRBV6-5
CASRDNRGENQHF | TGTGCCAGCAGGGACAACAGGGGAGAGAACCAGCATTTT | - | TRBJ1-5 | TRBD1 | TRBV2
CASSFSGLRQPQHF | TGTGCCAGCAGTTTCTCGGGCCTACGTCAGCCCCAGCATTTT | - | TRBJ1-5 | - | TRBV28
CASSLNSLTYEQYF | TGTGCCAGCAGCTTAAACAGCCTTACCTACGAGCAGTACTTC | - | TRBJ2-7 | - | TRBV7-9
CASSHSLGFGELFF | TGTGCCAGCAGCCACTCCCTAGGATTCGGAGAGCTGTTTTTT | - | TRBJ2-2 | - | TRBV14
CASSYSRIDEAFF | TGTGCCAGCAGTTACTCGAGGATAGATGAAGCTTTCTTT | - | TRBJ1-1 | - | TRBV6-5